One sample yielded the 21 T cell receptor beta chains listed below, sequenced in a study of cytomegalovirus exposure and HLA in healthy donors. Amplification used 60 Vbeta primers and 13 Jbeta primers. Libraries were prepared by immunoSEQ multiplex PCR; TCRdb keeps only in-frame clonotypes and omits some of them. The sample has roughly 180,000 clones, roughly 80% seen once. The sequencing sample was made of PBMCs. All receptors derive from a woman in her fifties or sixties in good health and CMV-seropositive.

The rearrangement uses TRBV19 and TRBJ2-7, with 9 bases identical to TRBD2. V was pared by 6 bases and J by 3 bases, with 6 bases of the junction left unmatched. CDR3 length equals 14 residues. Germline CDR1 reads LNHDA; CDR2 reads SQIVND (reference sequence). CDR3 protein: CASRRREGRYEQYF. The CDR3 DNA is TGTGCCAGTAGAAGGCGGGAGGGCCGCTACGAGCAGTACTTC.

This sequence joins TRBV7-9 and TRBJ2-1; TRBD2 agrees at 10 bases. V lost 1 base to trimming and J lost 7 bases; unmatched junction nucleotides: 13. Germline loops: CDR1 SEHNR, CDR2 FQNEAQ (reference sequence). This CDR3 comprises 18 residues. CDR3 in amino acids: CASSLDYPTSGLGNEQFF. CDR3 nucleotide sequence: TGTGCCAGCAGCTTAGATTATCCGACTAGCGGGCTGGGAAATGAGCAGTTCTTC.

The chain carries TRBV12-5 and TRBJ2-7; D is possibly TRBD1 (5 bases). CDR1 and CDR2 from the germline V gene are LGHNT and FRNRAP. There are 18 residues in the CDR3. V was shortened by 2 bases and J by 3 bases, with 23 bases between the two germline ends. The CDR3 spells CASGLPSRQRTTYYEQYF. The CDR3 DNA is TGTGCTAGTGGTTTGCCGAGCCGACAGAGGACAACTTACTACGAGCAGTACTTC.

This chain connects TRBV7-9 to TRBJ1-1; D is possibly TRBD1 (6 bases). The CDR3 sequence is 14 residues long. Germline V CDR1 and CDR2: SEHNR, FQNEAQ (reference sequence). The V end lost 3 bases, the J end lost 5 bases, and 13 bases lay between the germline ends. The CDR3 loop is CASSLPGQLTEAFF. CDR3 in DNA: TGTGCCAGCAGCTTGCCGGGACAACTTACTGAAGCTTTCTTT.

The chain has TRBV5-1 and TRBJ2-2; 11 bases align to TRBD2. This CDR3 has 19 amino acids. V gave up 7 bases and J gave up 3 bases; unmatched junction bases: 17. CDR1 SGHRS and CDR2 YFSETQ come from the germline V gene. The DNA for the CDR3 is TGCGCCAGCCAACGGCACGGGCTAGCGGGAGGCGTGGACACCGGGGAGCTGTTTTTT. The encoded protein is CASQRHGLAGGVDTGELFF.

The V call is TRBV7-9, the J call TRBJ2-3; 11 bases line up with TRBD2. Germline loops: CDR1 SEHNR, CDR2 FQNEAQ (reference sequence). This CDR3 region has 15 residues. Trimming cost V 1 base and J 5 bases; bases outside gene matches: 2. The CDR3 DNA follows: TGTGCCAGCAGCTTAGAGGGACTAGCGGTAGATACGCAGTATTTT. Amino acids: CASSLEGLAVDTQYF.

This clone was seen a single time. Other DNA sequences in the sample encode the same CDR3. CDR3 region: CASSLGGRGRETQYF. CDR3 nucleotide sequence: TGTGCCAGCAGCTTAGGGGGGCGGGGGCGGGAGACCCAGTACTTC. The rearrangement links TRBV7-2 to TRBJ2-5; D possibly corresponds to TRBD2 (7 bases). The CDR3 has 15 amino acids. V lost 1 base and J 5 bases, leaving 14 bases between the germline ends. Germline V gives CDR1 SGHTA, CDR2 FQGNSA.

The chain is built from TRBV5-1 and TRBJ2-1, with TRBD1 identical over 10 bases. CDR3 length equals 17 residues. Germline assignment: CDR1 SGHRS and CDR2 YFSETQ. After removal of 4 bases from V and 4 bases from J, the junction contained 11 bases not matched to a gene. CDR3 residues: CASSPYNVGQGYNEQFF. Here the CDR3 DNA reads TGCGCCAGCAGCCCCTATAATGTGGGACAGGGGTACAATGAGCAGTTCTTC.

This chain uses TRBV5-1 with TRBJ2-7, with TRBD1 identical over 7 bases. The CDR3 consists of 14 residues. CDR1 is SGHRS and CDR2 is YFSETQ in the germline V gene. V trimming: 5 bases; J trimming: 1 base; junction bases outside the gene matches: 6. The CDR3, as DNA: TGCGCCAGCAGAGTTCGGACAGGTTCCTACGAGCAGTACTTC. Its translation: CASRVRTGSYEQYF.

This clone was found once. The V gene is TRBV5-5, the J gene TRBJ2-2; 7 positions agree with TRBD1. Germline CDR1 and CDR2: SGHKS and YYEKEE (reference sequence). V dropped 4 bases and J dropped 3; count of bases not matched to a gene: 6. The CDR3 runs to 15 residues. In DNA form, the CDR3 reads TGTGCCAGCAGCCGTAGTGACAGGGACACCGGGGAGCTGTTTTTT. It yields the protein CASSRSDRDTGELFF.

V is TRBV13 and J is TRBJ2-3; the D gene is possibly TRBD1 (6 bases). The CDR3 spans 15 residues. Germline V gene lookup returns CDR1 PRHDT and CDR2 FYEKMQ (reference sequence). V was cut by 5 bases and J by 5 bases, with 17 bases left in between. The CDR3 region has the DNA TGTGCCAGCAGCCCTAACAGGGCATTAGGAGATACGCAGTATTTT. Protein: CASSPNRALGDTQYF. The whole variable domain, filled in from reference TRBV13 and TRBJ2-3, reads AAGVIQSPRHLIKEKRETATLKCYPIPRHDTVYWYQQGPGQDPQFLISFYEKMQSDKGSIPDRFSAQQFSDYHSELNMSSLELGDSALYFCASSPNRALGDTQYFGPGTRLTVL.

The chain employs TRBV4-1 and TRBJ2-5; the D gene is possibly TRBD2 (9 bases). This CDR3 has 17 amino acids. V lost 4 bases and J 4 bases, leaving 22 bases between the germline ends. Germline assignment: CDR1 MGHRA and CDR2 YSYEKL. The CDR3: CASSPLRDRRGGETQYF. CDR3 DNA: TGCGCCAGCAGCCCCCTCCGGGACAGGCGGGGGGGAGAGACCCAGTACTTC.

The chain links TRBV6-6 to TRBJ1-5; D might be TRBD1 (6 bases). Germline V gene lookup returns CDR1 MNHNY and CDR2 SVGAGI (reference sequence). This CDR3 is 15 amino acids long. V was cut by 5 bases and J by 6 bases, with 17 bases left in between. The CDR3 DNA reads TGTGCCAGCAGTCCACAGGGAGCGCAAGGTCAGCCCCAGCATTTT. As protein: CASSPQGAQGQPQHF.

V usage is TRBV18 and J usage is TRBJ2-3, with 9 positions matching TRBD2. V trimming: 6 bases; J trimming: 2 bases; junction bases outside the gene matches: 3. The CDR3 loop spans 14 amino acids. Germline V lookup: CDR1 KGHSH, CDR2 LQKENI. The CDR3 DNA is TGTGCCAGCTCCCTAGCGGGAAACACAGATACGCAGTATTTT. Translation gives CASSLAGNTDTQYF.

With respect to this clone: Other DNA sequences of this sample code for an identical CDR3. The chain is built from TRBV30 and TRBJ1-2, with a weak D call TRBD1 (5 bases). V lost 4 bases to trimming and J lost 2 bases, with 8 bases between them. The germline CDR1 and CDR2 sequences are GTSNPN and SVGIG (reference sequence). The CDR3 covers 12 residues. CDR3 region: CAWTRANYGYTF. For the CDR3, the DNA is TGTGCCTGGACCAGGGCCAACTATGGCTACACCTTC.

The J gene is TRBJ2-1, the V gene TRBV5-1, with 8 bases lining up with TRBD1. V trimming: 0 bases; J trimming: 0 bases; junction bases outside the gene matches: 2. Germline-derived CDR1 and CDR2 are SGHRS and YFSETQ. The CDR3 is made up of 16 amino acids. CDR3 in amino acids: CASSLEGQASYNEQFF. As DNA, the CDR3 is TGCGCCAGCAGCTTGGAGGGACAGGCCTCCTACAATGAGCAGTTCTTC.

V gene TRBV19 combines with J gene TRBJ1-2, with a possible D match to TRBD1 (5 bases). Trimming pared 1 base from V and 6 bases from J, leaving 12 bases between. CDR1 LNHDA and CDR2 SQIVND come from the germline V gene (reference sequence). This CDR3 contains 14 residues. The CDR3 coding sequence is TGTGCCAGTAGTATAGTCAGTCAGGGAAATGGCTACACCTTC. It is translated as CASSIVSQGNGYTF.

The chain is built from TRBV4-1 and TRBJ2-7, with D tentatively TRBD2 (6 bases). CDR1 and CDR2 from the germline V gene are MGHRA and YSYEKL. This CDR3 contains 16 residues. Trimming cost V 3 bases and J 3 bases, with 18 bases left between them. This CDR3 reads CASSHPGSRRDYEQYF. The DNA for the CDR3 is TGCGCCAGCAGCCACCCCGGGTCCAGGCGGGACTACGAGCAGTACTTC.

The rearrangement uses TRBV7-9 and TRBJ2-7, with a possible D match to TRBD1 (5 bases). Germline CDR1 is SEHNR and CDR2 is FQNEAQ (reference sequence). This CDR3 contains 14 residues. With 1 base removed from V and 5 bases from J, the gap between germline ends came to 12 bases. The CDR3 spells CASSLGGKANEQYF. The CDR3 region has the DNA TGTGCCAGCAGCTTAGGGGGCAAGGCCAACGAGCAGTACTTC.

V is TRBV7-2 and J is TRBJ2-7; perhaps TRBD1 as D (6 bases). The V end lost 0 bases, the J end lost 5 bases, and 14 bases lay between the germline ends. The CDR3 extends over 15 amino acids. Per the germline V gene, CDR1 is SGHTA and CDR2 is FQGNSA. The DNA of the CDR3 is TGTGCCAGCAGCTTAGCCGGGACAATGGGAGACGAGCAGTACTTC. It yields the protein CASSLAGTMGDEQYF. Full variable domain (remainder filled in from reference TRBV7-2 and TRBJ2-7): GAGVSQSPSNKVTEKGKDVELRCDPISGHTALYWYRQSLGQGLEFLIYFQGNSAPDKSGLPSDRFSAERTGGSVSTLTIQRTQQEDSAVYLCASSLAGTMGDEQYFGPGTRLTVT.

V is TRBV4-3 and J is TRBJ2-3; TRBD1 is a possible D gene (6 bases). V lost 0 bases and J lost 6, with 13 bases in between. Germline values: CDR1 LGHNA, CDR2 YSLEER. This CDR3 spans 15 amino acids. The CDR3 region is CASSQEGASRDTQYF. In DNA form, the CDR3 reads TGCGCCAGCAGCCAAGAGGGGGCTTCACGGGATACGCAGTATTTT.